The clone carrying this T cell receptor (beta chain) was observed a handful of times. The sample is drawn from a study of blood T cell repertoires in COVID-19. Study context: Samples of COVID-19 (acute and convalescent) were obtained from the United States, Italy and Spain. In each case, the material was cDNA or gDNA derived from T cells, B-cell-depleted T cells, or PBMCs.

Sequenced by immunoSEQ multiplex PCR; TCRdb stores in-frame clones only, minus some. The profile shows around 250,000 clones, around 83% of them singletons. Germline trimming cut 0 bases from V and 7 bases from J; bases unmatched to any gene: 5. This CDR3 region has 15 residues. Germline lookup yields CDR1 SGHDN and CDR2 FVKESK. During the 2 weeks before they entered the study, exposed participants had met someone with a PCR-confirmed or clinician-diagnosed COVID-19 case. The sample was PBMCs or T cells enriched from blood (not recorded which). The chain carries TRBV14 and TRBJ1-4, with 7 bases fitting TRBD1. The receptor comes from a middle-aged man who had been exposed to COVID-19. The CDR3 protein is CASSQDSGGSEKLFF. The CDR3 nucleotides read TGTGCCAGCAGCCAAGACTCAGGGGGTTCTGAAAAACTGTTTTTT. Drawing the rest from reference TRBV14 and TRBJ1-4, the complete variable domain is EAGVTQFPSHSVIEKGQTVTLRCDPISGHDNLYWYRRVMGKEIKFLLHFVKESKQDESGMPNNRFLAERTGGTYSTLKVQPAELEDSGVYFCASSQDSGGSEKLFFGSGTQLSVL.